The rows below give T cell receptor beta chains drawn from one sample of a study of OX40 agonist ivuxolimab in advanced cancers. Produced via immunoSEQ multiplex PCR; TCRdb's table is partial and in-frame only. The data hold under 85,000 clones, with about 88% observed a single time. Sequencing used CD4+ or CD8+ T cells sorted from blood, obtained in a trial of the OX40 agonist ivuxolimab. These receptors all stem from an adult with an advanced solid tumor such as melanoma, head and neck, liver or kidney cancer. Each CDR3 is given with its conserved first and last residue. A D gene is named only where the DNA matches it firmly. Not all rows give a size; the values are once, few, many and, for expanded clones, a class.

D gene,clone size,V gene,J gene,CDR3 DNA,CDR3 protein
TRBD1,NA,TRBV29-1,TRBJ2-5,TGCAGCGTTGACCCCGGGACAGCGGTTCCGACCCAGTACTTC,CSVDPGTAVPTQYF
NA,once,TRBV19,TRBJ2-5,TGTGCCAGTAGTATAGGGACAGCCCTGTTGGAGACCCAGTACTTC,CASSIGTALLETQYF
TRBD1,NA,TRBV2,TRBJ1-1,TGTGCCAGCAGTCCCCAGGGGACAGTTTCCACTGAAGCTTTCTTT,CASSPQGTVSTEAFF
NA,once,TRBV5-1,TRBJ2-2,TGCGCCAGCAGCTCGGGGGACAGAAGAAGCGGGGAGCTGTTTTTT,CASSSGDRRSGELFF
NA,NA,TRBV7-2,TRBJ1-2,TGTGCCAGCAGCAATAGACACAGCTACACCTTC,CASSNRHSYTF
TRBD2,NA,TRBV7-3,TRBJ2-5,TGTGCCAGCAGCCCGGGACTAGCGGGAGCTGGAGAGACCCAGTACTTC,CASSPGLAGAGETQYF
TRBD1,few,TRBV12-5,TRBJ2-1,TGTGCTAGTGGCCGACAGGGTAACGATGAGCAGTTCTTC,CASGRQGNDEQFF
NA,NA,TRBV28,TRBJ2-1,TGTGCCAGCAGTTTAAACAGTCTATCCTACAATGAGCAGTTCTTC,CASSLNSLSYNEQFF
NA,NA,TRBV30,TRBJ2-1,TGTGCCTGGAGGGAGGGACCGGGACCATCCTGGGATGAGCAGTTCTTC,CAWREGPGPSWDEQFF
TRBD2,NA,TRBV11-2,TRBJ2-5,TGTGCCAGCAGCTTCGGACTAGCGGGTTTGTACCAAGAGACCCAGTACTTC,CASSFGLAGLYQETQYF
TRBD1,NA,TRBV13,TRBJ1-1,TGTGCCAGCAGCTTAGTTACAGGGGGCTCTGAAGCTTTCTTT,CASSLVTGGSEAFF
NA,NA,TRBV5-6,TRBJ2-5,TGTGCCAGCAGCTTTTTTAGGCAGGGGACAGAGACCCAGTACTTC,CASSFFRQGTETQYF
TRBD2,NA,TRBV10-3,TRBJ2-1,TGTGCCATCAAAACTAGCGAAACCAATGAGCAGTTCTTC,CAIKTSETNEQFF
TRBD1,NA,TRBV28,TRBJ1-5,TGTGCCAGCAGTCGTACAGGGGGTTGGCAGCCCCAGCATTTT,CASSRTGGWQPQHF
NA,NA,TRBV5-1,TRBJ1-5,TGCGCCAGCAGCTTGGAAGGGAGGAGTAGTCAGCCCCAGCATTTT,CASSLEGRSSQPQHF
NA,NA,TRBV18,TRBJ1-3,TGTGCCAGCTCACCACAGAGCAGCAGTATCTCTGGAAACACCATATATTTT,CASSPQSSSISGNTIYF
NA,NA,TRBV6-1,TRBJ1-1,TGTGCCAGCAGTGTCAGCAGGGCGGCTTTCTTT,CASSVSRAAFF
TRBD1,NA,TRBV9,TRBJ1-2,TGTGCCAGCAGCGTAGCTGCCCAGGGGGCGCCGAATGGCTACACCTTC,CASSVAAQGAPNGYTF
NA,NA,TRBV19,TRBJ2-2,TGTGCCAGTACCGGACAGGCGGGAACGAACACCGGGGAGCTGTTTTTT,CASTGQAGTNTGELFF
TRBD1,NA,TRBV2,TRBJ2-3,TGTGCCAGCATGGGACAGCCTAGCACAGATACGCAGTATTTT,CASMGQPSTDTQYF
NA,NA,TRBV5-6,TRBJ2-7,TGTGCCAGCAGCCGACAGAGCTCCTACGAGCAGTACTTC,CASSRQSSYEQYF
NA,NA,TRBV27,TRBJ1-1,TGTGCCAGCAGTTTCCTTTCGAGGAACACTGAAGCTTTCTTT,CASSFLSRNTEAFF
NA,once,TRBV28,TRBJ2-5,TGTGCCAGCAGCACCCCCAGGGGGGACGGCGAGACCCAGTACTTC,CASSTPRGDGETQYF
NA,once,TRBV11-2,TRBJ2-7,TGTGCCAGCAGCTCCTCAGACTACGAGCAGTACTTC,CASSSSDYEQYF
TRBD2,NA,TRBV19,TRBJ2-2,TGTGCCAGTATTGCTAGCGGGGGTACGAACACCGGGGAGCTGTTTTTT,CASIASGGTNTGELFF
NA,few,TRBV30,TRBJ1-1,TGTGCCTGGAGTGGGACTGAAGCTTTCTTT,CAWSGTEAFF
NA,NA,TRBV30,TRBJ1-1,TGTGCCGAGAGGGAACAGGGTGTCACTGAAGCTTTCTTT,CAEREQGVTEAFF
NA,NA,TRBV7-6,TRBJ2-7,TGTGCCAGCAGCTTAGGCCGTGCCTACGAGCAGTACTTC,CASSLGRAYEQYF
TRBD1,NA,TRBV19,TRBJ1-6,TGTGCCAGTAGTCTACGGACAGGGAATGAACCCCTCCACTTT,CASSLRTGNEPLHF
TRBD1,few,TRBV5-1,TRBJ2-7,TGCGCCAGCAGCAGATCCCAGGGGGACTACGAGCAGTACTTC,CASSRSQGDYEQYF
NA,NA,TRBV6-1,TRBJ1-1,TGTGCCAGCAGTGCCCTATCCCAGGGTGGGGGACACACTGAAGCTTTCTTT,CASSALSQGGGHTEAFF
TRBD1,NA,TRBV10-3,TRBJ1-5,TGTGCCATCAGCGGAACAGGGGCAAGCAATCAGCCCCAGCATTTT,CAISGTGASNQPQHF
NA,NA,TRBV9,TRBJ1-1,TGTGCCAGCAGCGTAGCTCCGGGTCTCACTGAAGCTTTCTTT,CASSVAPGLTEAFF
NA,few,TRBV15,TRBJ2-5,TGTGCCATCATCCCAGGGACCCAGTACTTC,CAIIPGTQYF
NA,NA,TRBV2,TRBJ2-7,TGTGCCAGCAGTTGGACTAACTACGAGCAGTACTTC,CASSWTNYEQYF
TRBD2,NA,TRBV5-1,TRBJ2-1,TGCGCCAGCAGCTTGCCTAGCGGGAGGCCCTGGGATGAGCAGTTCTTC,CASSLPSGRPWDEQFF
NA,NA,TRBV5-5,TRBJ1-1,TGTGCCAGCAGCGCACAGGGAACCCTTGGTAACACTGAAGCTTTCTTT,CASSAQGTLGNTEAFF
NA,once,TRBV2,TRBJ2-7,TGTGCCAGCAGCGAAGGTCTCTACGAGCAGTACTTC,CASSEGLYEQYF
NA,few,TRBV2,TRBJ1-2,TGTGCCAGCAGTGAAGCCCAGGCTCTCAACTATGGCTACACCTTC,CASSEAQALNYGYTF
NA,NA,TRBV30,TRBJ2-7,TGTGCCTGGAGTAATCTGGGGCGCGGCGAGCAGTACTTC,CAWSNLGRGEQYF
TRBD2,NA,TRBV5-4,TRBJ2-3,TGTGCCAGCAGCTTGGCGAGCGGGAGAACAGATACGCAGTATTTT,CASSLASGRTDTQYF
NA,NA,TRBV15,TRBJ2-4,TGTGCCACCAGCAGAGGGTCAGGGTGGAACATTCAGTACTTC,CATSRGSGWNIQYF
NA,NA,TRBV6-5,TRBJ2-1,TGTGCCAGCAGAGACCGTGGGGGTGAGCAGTTCTTC,CASRDRGGEQFF
NA,NA,TRBV7-8,TRBJ2-2,TGTGCCAGCAGTCAAACAACCGGGGAGCTGTTTTTT,CASSQTTGELFF
NA,NA,TRBV5-1,TRBJ1-3,TGCGCCAGCTCACAGGGTCTGTCTGGAAACACCATATATTTT,CASSQGLSGNTIYF
NA,NA,TRBV27,TRBJ2-1,TGTGCCAGCAGTTTCTTACTAACAAACAATGAGCAGTTCTTC,CASSFLLTNNEQFF
NA,NA,TRBV29-1,TRBJ2-3,TGCAGCGCCGGGGGGCCAGATACGCAGTATTTT,CSAGGPDTQYF
TRBD1,once,TRBV7-2,TRBJ2-7,TGTGCCAGCAGCTTAGGAGACAGGGCGACCTACGAGCAGTACTTC,CASSLGDRATYEQYF
NA,NA,TRBV28,TRBJ2-2,TGTGCCAGCAGTTTGTCCTCGGGGGAGTTGGGCACCGGGGAGCTGTTTTTT,CASSLSSGELGTGELFF
TRBD1,NA,TRBV11-2,TRBJ1-5,TGTGCCAGCAGCCCTCGGACAGGGGCCTTCGATCAGCCCCAGCATTTT,CASSPRTGAFDQPQHF
NA,NA,TRBV4-1,TRBJ2-1,TGCGCCAGCAGCCAGCCCGGACAGAGAGTCGGCAATGAGCAGTTCTTC,CASSQPGQRVGNEQFF
NA,NA,TRBV5-1,TRBJ1-5,TGCGCCAGCAGCTTAGGGGGGGGAGATCAGCCCCAGCATTTT,CASSLGGGDQPQHF
TRBD1,NA,TRBV18,TRBJ2-5,TGTGCCAGCTCCCCCGGGACAGCCCAAGAGACCCAGTACTTC,CASSPGTAQETQYF
NA,NA,TRBV2,TRBJ1-4,TGTGCCAGCAGTAGGGGATTCGGGAGCTCTAATGAAAAACTGTTTTTT,CASSRGFGSSNEKLFF
NA,NA,TRBV27,TRBJ2-1,TGTGCCAGCAGTTTGAGACCTCTACTAAACAATGAGCAGTTCTTC,CASSLRPLLNNEQFF
TRBD1,NA,TRBV7-8,TRBJ1-6,TGTGCCAGCAGCCGACGCGGGACAGGAGACTCACCCCTCCACTTT,CASSRRGTGDSPLHF
NA,medium-sized,TRBV6-5,TRBJ2-7,TGTGCCAGCAGGTCAAGCTTAGGGTCCTACGAGCAGTACTTC,CASRSSLGSYEQYF